A single sample is the source of the 21 T cell receptor beta chains below, sequenced in a study of neurological immune-mediated disorders. Documented time point: technical triplicate 1. TCRdb itself ran the 5' RACE reads through MiXCR, one entry per CDR3 protein. The sample shows fewer than 50,000 distinct CDR3 sequences, around 10% of them seen only once. Sequences were obtained from PBMCs. These receptors were collected from a man in his sixties with HTLV-1-associated myelopathy (HAM/TSP).

This clonotype was seen at least ten times. This sequence joins TRBV5-6 and TRBJ2-1; no definite D call. The length of the CDR3 is 15 residues. Trimming removed 3 bases from V and 0 bases from J, with 10 bases in between. Germline lookup yields CDR1 SGHDT and CDR2 YYEEEE. The DNA of the CDR3 is TGTGCCAGCAGCTACCGTTGGAACTCCTACAATGAGCAGTTCTTC. This translates into CASSYRWNSYNEQFF. The complete variable domain, with remaining parts taken from reference TRBV5-6 and TRBJ2-1, reads DAGVTQSPTHLIKTRGQQVTLRCSPKSGHDTVSWYQQALGQGPQFIFQYYEEEERQRGNFPDRFSGHQFPNYSSELNVNALLLGDSALYLCASSYRWNSYNEQFFGPGTRLTVL.

This clonotype came up many times. The genes are TRBV24-1 and TRBJ1-5; possibly TRBD1 for D (5 bases). Trimming pared 9 bases from V and 4 bases from J, leaving 15 bases between. CDR1 and CDR2 (germline): KGHDR, SFDVKD. The CDR3 consists of 14 residues. The CDR3 sequence: CATQAAGRNQPQHF. As DNA, the CDR3 is TGTGCCACCCAAGCGGCAGGGCGTAATCAGCCCCAGCATTTT.

This clonotype was observed a handful of times. V and J are TRBV9 and TRBJ1-2; D is possibly TRBD1 (6 bases). Trimming cost V 3 bases and J 0 bases, with 12 bases left between them. This CDR3 contains 15 residues. Germline CDR1 and CDR2: SGDLS and YYNGEE. The DNA for the CDR3 is TGTGCCAGCAGCGGATACAGGGCTTCTAACTATGGCTACACCTTC. Protein: CASSGYRASNYGYTF.

This clonotype was counted at least ten times. The V gene is TRBV5-1, the J gene TRBJ2-7, with 9 bases matching TRBD2. The CDR3 has 15 residues. Per the germline V gene, CDR1 is SGHRS and CDR2 is YFSETQ. The V gene end was trimmed by 3 bases and the J gene end by 1 base; junction bases not matched to a gene: 5. CDR3 in amino acids: CASSSSGTLSYEQYF. The CDR3 nucleotides read TGCGCCAGCAGCTCTAGCGGGACCCTTTCCTACGAGCAGTACTTC.

At least ten counts were recorded for this clonotype. The chain recombines TRBV20-1 with TRBJ2-5, with D maybe TRBD2 (5 bases). CDR3 size: 15 residues. The germline V gene has CDR1 DFQATT and CDR2 SNEGSKA (reference sequence). Trimming shortened V by 6 bases and J by 4 bases, and 21 bases separated the two germline ends. This CDR3 is CSARTLAGEGETQYF. CDR3 bases: TGCAGTGCGCGGACGTTAGCCGGAGAGGGAGAGACCCAGTACTTC.

This clonotype was recorded many times. The chain links TRBV13 to TRBJ2-6; the D gene is possibly TRBD1 (5 bases). CDR1 and CDR2 (germline): PRHDT, FYEKMQ (reference sequence). The CDR3 length is 16 residues. The V and J ends lost 0 bases and 0 bases respectively, with 6 bases between them. The CDR3 DNA reads as TGTGCCAGCAGCTTAGGAGGGGTCTCTGGGGCCAACGTCCTGACTTTC. Translated, it gives CASSLGGVSGANVLTF.

This clonotype was seen at least ten times. The chain recombines TRBV7-2 with TRBJ2-6; D gene ambiguous. V lost 3 bases to trimming and J lost 3 bases, with 3 bases between them. Germline V CDR1 and CDR2: SGHTA, FQGNSA. CDR3 length equals 13 residues. The CDR3, as DNA: TGTGCCAGCAGCTTTGGTGGGGCCAACGTCCTGACTTTC. This encodes CASSFGGANVLTF.

This clonotype has at least ten counts. The J gene is TRBJ2-4, the V gene TRBV27; 12 positions match TRBD2. CDR3 length: 16 amino acids. J was trimmed by 6 bases and V by 4 bases; bases with no gene match: 7. CDR1 is MNHEY, CDR2 SMNVEV, per germline (reference sequence). The CDR3 DNA sequence: TGTGCCAGCAGTTCGACTAGCGGGAGTAGGTTAAACATTCAGTACTTC. It translates to CASSSTSGSRLNIQYF.

This clonotype was observed at least ten times. CDR3 amino acids: CASSGSGGAFPNEQYF. CDR3 nucleotide sequence: TGTGCCAGCAGCGGTAGCGGGGGGGCCTTCCCCAACGAGCAGTACTTC. The chain links TRBV9 to TRBJ2-7; TRBD2 agrees at 11 bases. V was pared by 3 bases and J by 5 bases, with 10 bases of the junction left unmatched. The CDR3 is 16 residues long. CDR1 and CDR2 (germline): SGDLS, YYNGEE.

In its sample, this clonotype was seen many times. V is TRBV2 and J is TRBJ1-6; no clear D. Germline V gene lookup returns CDR1 SNHLY and CDR2 FYNNEI. CDR3 length equals 14 residues. V was pared by 2 bases and J by 4 bases, with 6 bases between. CDR3 nucleotide sequence: TGTGCCAGCAGTGAACAGAGTTATAATTCACCCCTCCACTTT. This gives the protein CASSEQSYNSPLHF.

This clonotype was counted ten times or more. This sequence joins TRBV5-1 and TRBJ2-3; 10 nucleotides align to TRBD2. In germline, CDR1 is SGHRS, CDR2 YFSETQ. V lost 1 base and J lost 5; bases outside the gene matches: 4. The CDR3 length is 15 residues. Written as DNA, the CDR3 is TGCGCCAGCAGCTTGTCAGCGGGAGGGAGAGATACGCAGTATTTT. This translates into CASSLSAGGRDTQYF.

This clonotype was observed once. The junction departs from germline at one end; a sequencing error may be responsible. This chain links TRBV6-6 with TRBJ2-2; D unclear. Germline-derived CDR1 and CDR2 are MNHNY and SVGAGI (reference sequence). The CDR3 totals 16 residues. CDR3 sequence: CACSATPARNTGELFF. The CDR3 coding sequence is TGTGCCTGCAGTGCTACCCCAGCCCGTAACACCGGGGAGCTGTTTTTT.

This clonotype was recorded at least ten times. The CDR3 sequence is CSARQLAGGSTDTQYF. CDR3 DNA sequence: TGCAGTGCTAGACAACTAGCGGGAGGGTCCACAGATACGCAGTATTTT. The chain joins TRBV20-1 to TRBJ2-3, with TRBD2 matching 13 bases. The V gene end was trimmed by 2 bases and the J gene end by 2 bases; junction bases not matched to a gene: 4. CDR1 DFQATT and CDR2 SNEGSKA come from the germline V gene (reference sequence). The CDR3 totals 16 residues.

This clonotype was counted ten times or more. The CDR3 bases are TGTGCCAGCAGTTTCACAGATACGCAGTATTTT. This gives the protein CASSFTDTQYF. The rearrangement uses TRBV12-3 or TRBV12-4 and TRBJ2-3, with D unresolved. V dropped 3 bases and J dropped 2 bases, with 0 bases sitting between them. The CDR3 is 11 amino acids.

This clonotype has at least ten counts. The chain recombines TRBV27 with TRBJ1-6; D possibly corresponds to TRBD1 (6 bases). The germline V gene encodes CDR1 MNHEY and CDR2 SMNVEV (reference sequence). Deletions cut 3 bases from V and 11 bases from J, with 11 bases between. The length of the CDR3 is 13 residues. The DNA for the CDR3 is TGTGCCAGCAGTTTCACAGGGACCCCACCCCTCCACTTT. The encoded protein is CASSFTGTPPLHF.

This clonotype was detected ten times or more. V usage is TRBV5-6 and J usage is TRBJ2-3, with TRBD2 matching over 12 bases. Germline loops: CDR1 SGHDT, CDR2 YYEEEE. J gave up 3 bases and V 3 bases, and 2 bases lay outside the gene matches. The CDR3 runs to 15 residues. Written as DNA, the CDR3 is TGTGCCAGCAGCTCCGGACTAGCGGGGACAGATACGCAGTATTTT. Its protein product is CASSSGLAGTDTQYF. Full variable domain (missing parts from reference TRBV5-6 and TRBJ2-3): DAGVTQSPTHLIKTRGQQVTLRCSPKSGHDTVSWYQQALGQGPQFIFQYYEEEERQRGNFPDRFSGHQFPNYSSELNVNALLLGDSALYLCASSSGLAGTDTQYFGPGTRLTVL.

This clonotype was seen at least ten times. The chain joins TRBV2 to TRBJ1-1; D not certain. V was trimmed by 4 bases and J by 4 bases, leaving 19 bases between them. The length of the CDR3 is 16 residues. In germline, CDR1 is SNHLY, CDR2 FYNNEI. CDR3 sequence: CASSGDSARVGTEAFF. DNA for the CDR3: TGTGCCAGCAGTGGTGATTCGGCGAGGGTAGGCACTGAAGCTTTCTTT.

This clonotype has a count of ten or more. The chain recombines TRBV25-1 with TRBJ2-1, with 9 positions matching TRBD2. The V segment lost 10 bases and the J segment 1 base; nucleotides outside the gene matches: 8. CDR1 and CDR2 (germline): MGHDK, SYGVNS. The CDR3 contains 15 residues. This CDR3 is CATSLAGGSYNEQFF. The CDR3 DNA sequence: TGTGCCACCTCATTGGCGGGGGGGTCCTACAATGAGCAGTTCTTC.

As for this clonotype: A much larger clonotype is one base distant, so this may be a read error. This sequence joins TRBV7-2 and TRBJ2-1, with 9 bases matching TRBD1. This CDR3 region has 14 residues. J was trimmed by 6 bases and V by 8 bases; bases with no gene match: 8. CDR1 is SGHTA and CDR2 is FQGNSA in the germline V gene. For the CDR3, the DNA is TGTACCAGCCCCCGGGACAGGGTTGTCAATGAGCAGTTCTTC. Amino acid sequence: CTSPRDRVVNEQFF.

This clonotype was seen ten or more times. The chain carries TRBV29-1 and TRBJ2-7; no definite D call. CDR3 length: 13 residues. V was pared by 7 bases and J by 2 bases, with 15 bases between. Per the germline V gene, CDR1 is SQVTM and CDR2 is ANQGSEA. CDR3 loop: CSGRSGPTYEQYF. The DNA of the CDR3 is TGCAGCGGGCGTTCTGGTCCTACCTACGAGCAGTACTTC.

Many counts were recorded for this clonotype. DNA for the CDR3: TGCGCCAGCAGCCCCGACAGTTTGAACACTGAAGCTTTCTTT. Translated, it gives CASSPDSLNTEAFF. The chain has TRBV5-1 and TRBJ1-1; possible D gene TRBD1, 5 bases. The CDR3 spans 14 residues. With 4 bases removed from V and 0 bases from J, the gap between germline ends came to 10 bases. Germline CDR1 and CDR2: SGHRS and YFSETQ.